These 21 T cell receptor beta chains were all obtained from the same sample, sequenced in a study of blood T cell repertoires in COVID-19 (dated by TCRdb to about 2020). The library was prepared using the immunoSEQ multiplex PCR assay. Imported from immuneACCESS, the table was reduced by TCRdb to in-frame sequences with V and J called. These copies leave out some clones; in studies compared against another copy, an unresolved V gene accounts for under half, and the cause of the remainder is not known. The table for this sample lists around 58,000 clones; approximately 91% of them were counted only once. Around 7.2% of the sample lies in the top ten. The sample consisted of peripheral blood. These receptors were obtained from a woman aged 55-70 years with active or convalescent COVID-19.

The chain uses TRBV9 and TRBJ2-7; possibly TRBD1 for D (5 bases). V shed 0 bases and J shed 6 bases, with 10 bases lying between them. CDR3 size: 13 residues. Germline V lookup: CDR1 SGDLS, CDR2 YYNGEE. CDR3 DNA sequence: TGTGCCAGCAGCGTAGACCAGGGCTCCGAGCAGTACTTC. It yields the protein CASSVDQGSEQYF.

The V call is TRBV6-5, the J call TRBJ1-2; 12 bases are shared with TRBD1. CDR1 is MNHEY and CDR2 is SVGAGI in the germline V gene. The CDR3 extends over 14 amino acids. V was clipped by 6 bases and J by 8 bases; unmatched bases: 7. CDR3 residues: CASRAGQGASGYTF. In DNA, the CDR3 is TGTGCCAGCAGAGCGGGACAGGGGGCTTCAGGCTACACCTTC.

V usage is TRBV25-1 and J usage is TRBJ2-3, with 8 bases matching TRBD1. The CDR3 has 15 residues. Per germline, CDR1 MGHDK and CDR2 SYGVNS. The V segment lost 10 bases and the J segment 2 bases; nucleotides outside the gene matches: 11. In DNA, the CDR3 is TGTGCCACCTCACCGGACAGGGCTTACACAGATACGCAGTATTTT. Translated: CATSPDRAYTDTQYF.

This clone was detected only once. This chain connects TRBV19 to TRBJ2-1; D perhaps matches TRBD2 (6 bases). The germline CDR1 and CDR2 sequences are LNHDA and SQIVND (reference sequence). Trimming stripped 3 bases from V and 6 bases from J, with 9 bases between. The CDR3 is made up of 13 amino acids. The CDR3 region has the DNA TGTGCCAGTAGTATTGGGACTCTCAATGAGCAGTTCTTC. This gives the protein CASSIGTLNEQFF.

The V and J genes are TRBV6-2 or TRBV6-3 and TRBJ2-5; 7 bases line up with TRBD1. With V trimmed by 0 bases and J by 3 bases, 10 bases remained unmatched. CDR3 length: 17 residues. Germline CDR1 MNHEY, CDR2 SVGEGT. For the CDR3, the DNA is TGTGCCAGCAGTTACTCCCCGCCCCGGACAGGCGAAGAGACCCAGTACTTC. Protein: CASSYSPPRTGEETQYF.

The J gene is TRBJ2-7, the V gene TRBV24-1, with D possibly matching TRBD1 (6 bases). The CDR3 consists of 12 residues. CDR1 is KGHDR, CDR2 SFDVKD, per germline. The V end lost 7 bases, the J end lost 3 bases, and 9 bases lay between the germline ends. For the CDR3, the DNA is TGTGCCACCAGCTCGGGACACTACGAGCAGTACTTC. This gives the protein CATSSGHYEQYF.

The V and J genes are TRBV27 and TRBJ2-3; TRBD2 agrees at 9 bases. Losses at the gene ends were 3 bases for V and 2 bases for J; bases not matched to a gene: 9. The CDR3 loop spans 17 amino acids. Germline loops: CDR1 MNHEY, CDR2 SMNVEV (reference sequence). Here the CDR3 reads CASSLESGRLSTDTQYF. The CDR3 coding sequence is TGTGCCAGCAGTTTGGAGAGCGGGAGGCTGTCCACAGATACGCAGTATTTT.

This rearrangement joins TRBV11-3 to TRBJ2-3; D possibly corresponds to TRBD1 (5 bases). The CDR3 covers 15 residues. From germline, CDR1 is SGHNT and CDR2 YENEEA. The germline V and J ends were trimmed by 3 bases and 1 base, with 11 bases remaining between them. The CDR3 DNA reads as TGTGCCAGCAGCTTGGCCGTCAGGGGCACAGATACGCAGTATTTT. Its translation: CASSLAVRGTDTQYF.

The chain links TRBV24-1 to TRBJ2-3; D is perhaps TRBD1 (7 bases). Per the germline V gene, CDR1 is KGHDR and CDR2 is SFDVKD. V lost 5 bases, J lost 3 bases, and 14 bases lay in between. The CDR3 length is 15 residues. The CDR3 spells CATSVGRGVTDTQYF. DNA for the CDR3: TGTGCCACCAGTGTTGGCAGGGGGGTGACAGATACGCAGTATTTT.

This chain joins TRBV28 and TRBJ2-3, with 8 bases fitting TRBD2. The V and J ends lost 5 bases and 0 bases, in that order; junction bases with no gene match: 7. Germline assignment: CDR1 MDHEN and CDR2 SYDVKM. There are 16 residues in the CDR3. CDR3 region: CASSLLAEVSTDTQYF. DNA for the CDR3: TGTGCCAGCAGTCTACTAGCGGAAGTAAGCACAGATACGCAGTATTTT.

The chain uses TRBV13 and TRBJ2-3, with unresolved D. This CDR3 comprises 14 residues. Germline CDR1 PRHDT, CDR2 FYEKMQ (reference sequence). Trimming pared 4 bases from V and 0 bases from J, leaving 8 bases between. This chain's CDR3 is CASSSVVSTDTQYF. The CDR3 DNA follows: TGTGCCAGCAGCTCCGTCGTGAGCACAGATACGCAGTATTTT.

V is TRBV4-2 and J is TRBJ1-1; no definite D call. Trimming took 2 bases from V and 6 from J, leaving 19 bases between them. The CDR3 has 16 amino acids. Germline CDR1 is LGHNA and CDR2 is YNFKEQ. CDR3 nucleotides: TGTGCCAGCAGCCAATTTGATGCCAGGTTTTTTTCTGAAGCTTTCTTT. This gives the protein CASSQFDARFFSEAFF.

This clone was seen only once. This sequence joins TRBV20-1 and TRBJ1-1; the D gene is possibly TRBD1 (5 bases). Germline CDR1 and CDR2: DFQATT and SNEGSKA (reference sequence). The CDR3 covers 11 residues. Trimming shortened V by 6 bases and J by 8 bases, and 13 bases separated the two germline ends. The CDR3 region has the DNA TGCAGTGCAATCGACAGCGCAGAAGCTTTCTTT. Translating gives CSAIDSAEAFF.

The chain is built from TRBV28 and TRBJ2-6; a possible D gene is TRBD1 (6 bases). The ends were cut back, 4 bases at V and 1 base at J, with 8 bases in the middle. The CDR3 has 15 residues. The germline V gene has CDR1 MDHEN and CDR2 SYDVKM. CDR3 sequence reads: CASSSQGSGANVLTF. CDR3 nucleotides: TGTGCCAGCAGTTCACAGGGATCTGGGGCCAACGTCCTGACTTTC.

V gene TRBV27 combines with J gene TRBJ1-4; weak D call: TRBD1 (5 bases). Trimming left V 5 bases short and J 7 bases short, with 14 bases between. Per the germline V gene, CDR1 is MNHEY and CDR2 is SMNVEV (reference sequence). The CDR3 extends over 14 amino acids. The CDR3 region is CASSLWGGGEKLFF. In nucleotides, the CDR3 is TGTGCCAGCAGTCTCTGGGGCGGGGGTGAAAAACTGTTTTTT. Drawing the rest from reference TRBV27 and TRBJ1-4, the complete variable domain is EAQVTQNPRYLITVTGKKLTVTCSQNMNHEYMSWYRQDPGLGLRQIYYSMNVEVTDKGDVPEGYKVSRKEKRNFPLILESPSPNQTSLYFCASSLWGGGEKLFFGSGTQLSVL.

This clone was seen once. The rearrangement links TRBV6-5 to TRBJ1-1, with 8 bases identical to TRBD1. The junction had 4 bases not matched to a gene; V was cut back by 0 bases and J by 1 base. The CDR3 totals 16 residues. Germline CDR1 is MNHEY and CDR2 is SVGAGI. The CDR3 DNA reads TGTGCCAGCAGTTACTCGCCGGGACAGGCGAACACTGAAGCTTTCTTT. This gives the protein CASSYSPGQANTEAFF.

The J gene is TRBJ1-2, the V gene TRBV28; D remains ambiguous. V lost 6 bases and J 2 bases, leaving 7 bases between the germline ends. The CDR3 extends over 12 amino acids. CDR1 and CDR2 (germline): MDHEN, SYDVKM. The CDR3 here is CASSSPNYGYTF. As DNA, the CDR3 is TGTGCCAGCAGCAGTCCGAACTATGGCTACACCTTC.

The chain couples TRBV30 to TRBJ1-6, with TRBD1 as a possible D gene (5 bases). With 0 bases removed from V and 0 bases from J, the gap between germline ends came to 9 bases. This CDR3 is built from 16 residues. CDR1 and CDR2 from the germline V gene are GTSNPN and SVGIG (reference sequence). CDR3 sequence (DNA): TGTGCCTGGAGTGTATCGGGGGGCTCCTATAATTCACCCCTCCACTTT. It yields the protein CAWSVSGGSYNSPLHF.

The chain joins TRBV12-3 or TRBV12-4 to TRBJ2-7; 10 nucleotides align to TRBD2. The CDR3 contains 13 residues. With V trimmed by 5 bases and J by 4 bases, 2 bases remained unmatched. The CDR3 protein is CASSLGLAYEQYF. The CDR3 region has the DNA TGTGCCAGCAGTCTGGGACTAGCGTACGAGCAGTACTTC.

This rearrangement joins TRBV12-5 to TRBJ2-1; 13 nucleotides align to TRBD2. CDR3 length equals 17 residues. The trim removed 7 bases at V and 7 bases at J, leaving 13 bases unmatched. Per germline, CDR1 LGHNT and CDR2 FRNRAP. The CDR3 reads CASASNTGTSGKNEQFF. DNA for the CDR3: TGTGCTAGTGCCTCAAATACCGGGACTAGCGGGAAAAATGAGCAGTTCTTC.

The chain recombines TRBV19 with TRBJ2-7; D is perhaps TRBD1 (7 bases). CDR3 length: 17 residues. V was clipped by 3 bases and J by 0 bases, with 18 bases between them. Germline loops: CDR1 LNHDA, CDR2 SQIVND (reference sequence). This chain's CDR3 is CASSMDSGGSYSYEQYF. CDR3 coding DNA: TGTGCCAGTAGTATGGACTCAGGGGGGAGTTACTCCTACGAGCAGTACTTC.